This TCR beta chain was captured by sequencing in a study of T cell responses to AZD1222 COVID-19 vaccine. Both about-4-week and about-12-week second-dose recipients were combined. Regarding this clone: The target antigen is unknown.

General study results and limits: Spike-wide vaccine-associated CD4 TCRs dominated at 160-218 and 743-854. Of the AZD1222 recipients, only 5 or 6 were seropositive at baseline.

The CDR3 spans 11 residues. With 5 bases removed from V and 3 bases from J, the gap between germline ends came to 4 bases. Germline CDR1 reads LNHDA; CDR2 reads SQIVND (reference sequence). Measured with immunoSEQ multiplex PCR; TCRdb has only the in-frame clones, and not every one. The sample shows 46,000 or so clones, 90% of them seen only once. The chain has TRBV19 and TRBJ1-2; D is ambiguous. The receptor's source is an adult who received the AZD1222 COVID-19 vaccine. This specimen was peripheral blood, taken 28 days after the second AZD1222 dose. The CDR3 is CASSWDYGYTF. In DNA, the CDR3 is TGTGCCAGTAGTTGGGACTATGGCTACACCTTC.